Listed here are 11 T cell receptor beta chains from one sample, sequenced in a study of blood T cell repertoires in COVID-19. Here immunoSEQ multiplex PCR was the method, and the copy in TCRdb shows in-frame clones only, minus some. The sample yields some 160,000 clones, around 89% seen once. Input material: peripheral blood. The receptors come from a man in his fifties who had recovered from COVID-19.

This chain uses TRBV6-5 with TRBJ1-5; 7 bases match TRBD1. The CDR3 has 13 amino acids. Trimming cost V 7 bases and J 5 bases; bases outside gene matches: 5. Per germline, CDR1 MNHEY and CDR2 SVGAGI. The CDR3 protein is CASTWDSYQPQHF. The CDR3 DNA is TGTGCCAGCACCTGGGACAGTTATCAGCCCCAGCATTTT.

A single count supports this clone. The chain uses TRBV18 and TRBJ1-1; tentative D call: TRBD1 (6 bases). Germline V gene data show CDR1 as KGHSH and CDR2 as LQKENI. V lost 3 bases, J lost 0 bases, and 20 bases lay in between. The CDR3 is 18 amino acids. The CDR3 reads CASSPTFTGRVVNTEAFF. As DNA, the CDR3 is TGTGCCAGCTCACCCACCTTCACAGGGAGAGTCGTGAACACTGAAGCTTTCTTT.

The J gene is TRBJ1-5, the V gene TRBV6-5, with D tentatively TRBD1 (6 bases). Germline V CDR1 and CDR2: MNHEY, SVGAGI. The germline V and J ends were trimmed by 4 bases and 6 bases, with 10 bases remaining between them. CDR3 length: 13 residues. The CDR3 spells CASSSQGSQPQHF. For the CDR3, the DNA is TGTGCCAGCAGTTCTCAGGGGAGTCAGCCCCAGCATTTT.

The chain's CDR3 is CASSLGGQSYGYTF. CDR3 in DNA: TGTGCCAGCAGTTTAGGAGGACAGAGCTATGGCTACACCTTC. The chain links TRBV27 to TRBJ1-2, with a weak D call TRBD1 (6 bases). The CDR3 has 14 residues. Deletions cut 2 bases from V and 4 bases from J, with 11 bases between. Germline V gene sequence: CDR1 MNHEY, CDR2 SMNVEV (reference sequence).

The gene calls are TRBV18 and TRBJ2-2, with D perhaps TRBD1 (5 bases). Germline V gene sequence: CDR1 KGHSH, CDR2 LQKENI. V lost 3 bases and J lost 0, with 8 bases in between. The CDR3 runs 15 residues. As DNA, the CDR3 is TGTGCCAGCTCACCCTGGGGCCCGAACACCGGGGAGCTGTTTTTT. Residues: CASSPWGPNTGELFF.

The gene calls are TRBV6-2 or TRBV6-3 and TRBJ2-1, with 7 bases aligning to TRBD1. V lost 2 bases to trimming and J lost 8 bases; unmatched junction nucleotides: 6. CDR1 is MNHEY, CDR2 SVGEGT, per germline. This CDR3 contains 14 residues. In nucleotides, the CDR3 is TGTGCCAGCAGTTACGGGACAGTTGTCGATGAGCAGTTCTTC. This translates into CASSYGTVVDEQFF.

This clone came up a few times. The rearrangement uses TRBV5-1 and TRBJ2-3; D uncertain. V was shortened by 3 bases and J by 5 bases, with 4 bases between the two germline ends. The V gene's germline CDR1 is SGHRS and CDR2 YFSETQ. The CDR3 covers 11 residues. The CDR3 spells CASSSKDTQYF. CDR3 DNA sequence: TGCGCCAGCAGCTCCAAAGATACGCAGTATTTT.

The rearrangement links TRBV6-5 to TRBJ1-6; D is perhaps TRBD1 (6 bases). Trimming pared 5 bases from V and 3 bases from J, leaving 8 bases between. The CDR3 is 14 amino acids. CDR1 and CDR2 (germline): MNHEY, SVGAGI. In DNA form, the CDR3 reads TGTGCCAGCAGTCCGACAGGCTATAATTCACCCCTCCACTTT. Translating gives CASSPTGYNSPLHF.

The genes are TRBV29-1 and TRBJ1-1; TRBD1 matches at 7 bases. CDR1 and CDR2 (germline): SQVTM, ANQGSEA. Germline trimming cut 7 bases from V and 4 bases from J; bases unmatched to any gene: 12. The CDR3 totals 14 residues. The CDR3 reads CSAWTGEGRTEAFF. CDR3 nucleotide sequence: TGCAGCGCCTGGACAGGTGAGGGGCGCACTGAAGCTTTCTTT. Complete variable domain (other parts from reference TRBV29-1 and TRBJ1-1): SAVISQKPSRDICQRGTSLTIQCQVDSQVTMMFWYRQQPGQSLTLIATANQGSEATYESGFVIDKFPISRPNLTFSTLTVSNMSPEDSSIYLCSAWTGEGRTEAFFGQGTRLTVV.

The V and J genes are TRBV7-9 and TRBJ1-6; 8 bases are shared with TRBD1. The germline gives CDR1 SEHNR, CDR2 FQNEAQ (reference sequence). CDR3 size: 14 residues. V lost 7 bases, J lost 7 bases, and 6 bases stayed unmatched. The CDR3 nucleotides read TGTGCCAGCACCAAGGACAGGGCGAATTCACCCCTCCACTTT. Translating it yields CASTKDRANSPLHF. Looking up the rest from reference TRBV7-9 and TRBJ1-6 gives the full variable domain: DTGVSQNPRHKITKRGQNVTFRCDPISEHNRLYWYRQTLGQGPEFLTYFQNEAQLEKSRLLSDRFSAERPKGSFSTLEIQRTEQGDSAMYLCASTKDRANSPLHFGNGTRLTVT.

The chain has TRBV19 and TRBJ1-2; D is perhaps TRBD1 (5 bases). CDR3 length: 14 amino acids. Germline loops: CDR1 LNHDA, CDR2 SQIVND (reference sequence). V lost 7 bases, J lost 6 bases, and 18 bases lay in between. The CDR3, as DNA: TGTGCCAGTACCAGAACCCAGGGCCGGGATGGCTACACCTTC. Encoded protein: CASTRTQGRDGYTF.